Listed below are T cell receptor beta chains from one sample, sequenced in a study of beta chain features in type 1 diabetes. Sequencing was performed with immunoSEQ multiplex PCR; in TCRdb, only in-frame clones are kept and a portion is missing. The sample holds about 350,000 clones, around 20% seen once. The source material was naive CD4+ T cells from blood. The source is a woman in her late teens or twenties in good health. The conserved cysteine and the conserved F or W are not part of the CDR3 here.

TRBV5-1	TRBJ2-7	ASSGDGTAAYEQY
TRBV18	TRBJ2-1	ASSRSYNEQF
TRBV6-5	TRBJ2-7	ASNIAGAYEQY
TRBV11-2	TRBJ1-6	ASSPIRGLRSPLH
TRBV9	TRBJ2-4	ASSEGQGIAKNIQY
TRBV11-2	TRBJ1-1	ASHRPTGEDTEAF
TRBV14	TRBJ2-1	ASSPGLAGVNEQF
TRBV4-3	TRBJ2-2	ASSQQGGSGELF
TRBV5-1	TRBJ2-5	ASSLVASQETQY
TRBV10-3	TRBJ2-1	AISEAGREQF
TRBV7-2	TRBJ1-2	ASSSRTDYGYT
TRBV4-1	TRBJ2-1	ASSHPTARKYNEQF
TRBV30	TRBJ2-7	AWSSDWSTYEQY
TRBV11-3	TRBJ1-2	ASSTNGQVSVGYT
TRBV11-3	TRBJ1-1	ASSFAQMNTEAF
TRBV7-2	TRBJ1-1	ASSSDREGKTEAF
TRBV29-1	TRBJ2-7	SVSGGTGLYEQY
TRBV7-2	TRBJ1-1	ASSAARGRGSEAF
TRBV9	TRBJ2-1	ASSVGGLAGPNEQF
TRBV29-1	TRBJ1-2	SVRTVGLNYGYT
TRBV5-1	TRBJ2-7	ARYTTYEQY
TRBV19	TRBJ1-1	ASTPVRGNTEAF
TRBV5-1	TRBJ2-1	ASSGGTVYEQF
TRBV11-2	TRBJ2-3	ASSLEGGGYTQY
TRBV5-1	TRBJ2-2	ASSTRQVEGSGELF
TRBV18	TRBJ1-1	ASSSLTGNTEAF
TRBV13	TRBJ2-3	ASSLKGGVTDTQY
TRBV5-6	TRBJ1-2	ASSKDRHYGYT
TRBV7-9	TRBJ2-5	ASSFGQRETQY
TRBV29-1	TRBJ1-1	SSGSVGTEAF
TRBV7-2	TRBJ1-1	ASSLRTANTEAF
TRBV29-1	TRBJ1-2	SVTTGAYGYT
TRBV5-4	TRBJ2-3	ASSLKGLVDTQY
TRBV5-1	TRBJ2-7	ASSADRDNEQY
TRBV5-1	TRBJ2-1	ASSPGQGLGNEQF
TRBV4-1	TRBJ2-5	ASSQPDTSLETQY
TRBV5-4	TRBJ2-5	ASSLRETQY
TRBV5-1	TRBJ2-3	ASSLAASGGTDTQY
TRBV19	TRBJ1-2	ASSILSGGYT
TRBV7-6	TRBJ1-2	ASSHQGAAGYT
TRBV6-5	TRBJ1-2	ASSYGPGHPGGYT
TRBV20-1	TRBJ1-4	SASDREKLF